This T cell receptor beta chain was obtained from a study of T cells in tuberculosis. Study details: In South Africa, adults with active tuberculosis were compared with IGRA-negative and latently infected IGRA-positive adolescents. Overall study findings and caveats: Classification accuracy was about 85% (AUROC approximately 0.9) with the GMM-specific repertoire. Active tuberculosis TCR-alpha repertoires lay closer to GMM-specific TCRs than IGRA-negative controls, suggesting clonal expansion. The TCR-beta difference was not significant; alpha differences partly reflected length.

Profiling relied on immunoSEQ multiplex PCR, and the TCRdb table lists in-frame clones only, not all of them. The data hold around 38,000 clones, with around 95% observed a single time. V dropped 0 bases and J dropped 1 base, with 6 bases sitting between them. This CDR3 spans 14 amino acids. Germline V CDR1 and CDR2: MNHEY, SMNVEV (reference sequence). Turning to this clone: Its antigen is still unknown.

The J gene is TRBJ1-1, the V gene TRBV27; D not certain. The sequenced material came from PBMCs. This TCR was sampled from a donor aged 10-29 years with latent tuberculosis or without tuberculosis infection. The CDR3 sequence: CASSLSTGNTEAFF. In nucleotides, the CDR3 is TGTGCCAGCAGTTTATCTACGGGGAACACTGAAGCTTTCTTT.